The TCR beta chain described here comes from a study of cytomegalovirus exposure and HLA in healthy donors. Germline assignment: CDR1 SNHLY and CDR2 FYNNEI. The CDR3 extends over 14 amino acids. The germline V and J ends were trimmed by 8 bases and 0 bases, with 11 bases remaining between them. This clone was detected a few times. Its matching antigen is unknown. Vbeta (60) and Jbeta (13) primers were used in the PCR. Generated by immunoSEQ multiplex PCR, the TCRdb table keeps only in-frame clones and is missing some. Among some 110,000 clones listed, 10% were seen once. General study points: Per a later analysis, 15,000 to 20,000 TCR beta sequences showed association with HLA alleles at 0.05 false discovery rate. Previously analyzed data showed that most TCR beta V segments were productive at a frequency of about 87% or about 30%. The classifier reportedly diagnosed cytomegalovirus status with high sensitivity and specificity.

This clonotype was sampled from a man aged 35 to 55 in good health and CMV-seropositive. Material: PBMCs. The genes are TRBV2 and TRBJ2-1; TRBD2 might be the D (5 bases). The chain's CDR3 is CASGGPSSYNEQFF. CDR3 sequence (DNA): TGTGCCAGCGGCGGGCCCAGCTCCTACAATGAGCAGTTCTTC.